These 17 T cell receptor beta chains came from one sample sequenced in a study of cytomegalovirus exposure and HLA in healthy donors. In the PCR, 60 Vbeta and 13 Jbeta primers were used. Libraries were prepared by immunoSEQ multiplex PCR; TCRdb keeps only in-frame clonotypes and omits some of them. The repertoire consists of about 160,000 clones, with roughly 80% occurring once and the leading ten covering around 4%. The sample consisted of PBMCs. These TCRs come from a man aged 35 to 55 in good health and CMV-seronegative.

CDR3 DNA sequence: TGTGCCAGCTCACCGTCTATGGAGAGAGGCATCCACGAGCAGTACTTC. This translates into CASSPSMERGIHEQYF. The rearrangement joins TRBV18 to TRBJ2-7, with D unresolved. In germline, CDR1 is KGHSH, CDR2 LQKENI. This CDR3 contains 16 residues. V was pared by 3 bases and J by 5 bases, with 20 bases between.

The chain links TRBV19 to TRBJ1-4; perhaps TRBD1 as D (6 bases). Trimming took 7 bases from V and 4 from J, leaving 16 bases between them. The CDR3 consists of 15 residues. Germline V gives CDR1 LNHDA, CDR2 SQIVND (reference sequence). The CDR3 protein is CASTFNYRDNEKLFF. In nucleotides, the CDR3 is TGTGCCAGTACATTCAACTACAGGGATAATGAAAAACTGTTTTTT.

This clone was found once. The CDR3 region is CASSFRSNQPQHF. In nucleotides, the CDR3 is TGTGCCAGCAGCTTTAGAAGCAATCAGCCCCAGCATTTT. The chain has TRBV7-2 and TRBJ1-5; D remains unclear. This CDR3 spans 13 amino acids. Germline V gene data show CDR1 as SGHTA and CDR2 as FQGNSA. Trimming stripped 3 bases from V and 1 base from J, with 4 bases between.

The chain employs TRBV6-1 and TRBJ1-3; D call uncertain. The CDR3 has 15 residues. Trimming pared 5 bases from V and 0 bases from J, leaving 11 bases between. Germline CDR1 MNHNS, CDR2 SASEGT. The CDR3 loop is CASSPTDDSGNTIYF. The CDR3 DNA reads TGTGCCAGCAGTCCCACAGATGACTCTGGAAACACCATATATTTT.

This clone was detected once. The rearrangement joins TRBV27 to TRBJ2-1, with D possibly matching TRBD2 (7 bases). Germline V gives CDR1 MNHEY, CDR2 SMNVEV (reference sequence). Trimming removed 4 bases from V and 5 bases from J, with 21 bases in between. This CDR3 has 17 amino acids. The DNA for the CDR3 is TGTGCCAGCAGTTCCAACATAGGTGCGGGGGCGAACAATGAGCAGTTCTTC. Residues: CASSSNIGAGANNEQFF.

The gene calls are TRBV14 and TRBJ1-2, with 10 bases that match TRBD1. This CDR3 contains 15 residues. The ends lost 1 base at V and 3 bases at J; junction bases unmatched: 2. Germline CDR1 SGHDN, CDR2 FVKESK. The CDR3 DNA is TGTGCCAGCAGCCAAGGGACAGGGGGTTACTATGGCTACACCTTC. Its protein is CASSQGTGGYYGYTF.

This chain connects TRBV11-2 to TRBJ2-7, with D possibly TRBD1 on 5 matching bases. Germline V gene lookup returns CDR1 SGHAT and CDR2 FQNNGV. The CDR3 has 14 residues. Trimming removed 2 bases at V and 2 bases at J, with 10 bases between. CDR3 protein: CASSLRGFAYEQYF. In DNA, the CDR3 is TGTGCCAGCAGCTTAAGGGGCTTTGCCTACGAGCAGTACTTC. Full variable domain (rest looked up from reference TRBV11-2 and TRBJ2-7): EAGVAQSPRYKIIEKRQSVAFWCNPISGHATLYWYQQILGQGPKLLIQFQNNGVVDDSQLPKDRFSAERLKGVDSTLKIQPAKLEDSAVYLCASSLRGFAYEQYFGPGTRLTVT.

The chain has TRBV7-9 and TRBJ2-1, with 11 positions matching TRBD2. The CDR3 runs to 15 residues. V dropped 4 bases and J dropped 4; count of bases not matched to a gene: 3. The germline gives CDR1 SEHNR, CDR2 FQNEAQ (reference sequence). The CDR3 protein is CASSSLAGGYNEQFF. The CDR3 coding sequence is TGTGCCAGCAGCTCCCTAGCGGGGGGATACAATGAGCAGTTCTTC.

The chain has TRBV4-1 and TRBJ1-4, with 8 bases lining up with TRBD1. With V trimmed by 7 bases and J by 4 bases, 5 bases remained unmatched. This CDR3 has 14 residues. In germline, CDR1 is MGHRA, CDR2 YSYEKL. Here the CDR3 DNA reads TGCGCCAGCAACCAGACAGGGGATAATGAAAAACTGTTTTTT. This encodes CASNQTGDNEKLFF.

The chain carries TRBV4-1 and TRBJ2-7; maybe TRBD1 (6 bases). The V gene lost 4 bases and the J gene lost 0 bases, with 13 bases spanning the gap. The germline V gene encodes CDR1 MGHRA and CDR2 YSYEKL. The CDR3 length is 15 residues. The CDR3 DNA reads as TGCGCCAGCAGCCCGCAGGGGTTAGGCTCCTACGAGCAGTACTTC. Protein product: CASSPQGLGSYEQYF.

V usage is TRBV7-9 and J usage is TRBJ2-7, with TRBD1 matching 8 bases. Germline trimming cut 5 bases from V and 5 bases from J; bases unmatched to any gene: 5. CDR1 and CDR2 (germline): SEHNR, FQNEAQ (reference sequence). CDR3 length equals 13 residues. CDR3 sequence (DNA): TGTGCCAGCAGCGACAGGGGTGGCCACGAGCAGTACTTC. Residues: CASSDRGGHEQYF.

The chain links TRBV30 to TRBJ1-6, with D possibly matching TRBD1 (5 bases). V was pared by 5 bases and J by 10 bases, with 18 bases between. The CDR3 consists of 14 residues. CDR1 GTSNPN and CDR2 SVGIG come from the germline V gene (reference sequence). The CDR3 loop is CAWAIGAGFSPLHF. The CDR3 coding sequence is TGTGCCTGGGCCATAGGGGCAGGATTCTCACCCCTCCACTTT.

The rearrangement uses TRBV7-3 and TRBJ1-2; tentative D call: TRBD1 (6 bases). The CDR3 covers 15 residues. V shed 4 bases and J shed 4 bases, with 16 bases lying between them. From germline, CDR1 is SGHTA and CDR2 FQGTGA. The DNA of the CDR3 is TGTGCCAGCAGCTCTTCGGACAGCTCCCGCTATGGCTACACCTTC. This codes for CASSSSDSSRYGYTF.

The chain employs TRBV5-4 and TRBJ2-3, with a weak D call TRBD2 (6 bases). Between the trimmed V and J ends, which lost 6 bases and 1 base, there was a span of 9 bases. Looked up from germline, CDR1 is SGHNT and CDR2 is YYREEE (reference sequence). The CDR3 sequence is 13 residues long. CDR3: CASKRGGTDTQYF. The DNA for the CDR3 is TGTGCCAGCAAGCGCGGGGGCACAGATACGCAGTATTTT.

The gene calls are TRBV21-1 and TRBJ2-7; no DNA check was done on the table's D call, TRBD2. TRBV21-1 is shown as a pseudogene. This CDR3 has 14 amino acids. DNA for the CDR3: TGTGCCAGCATGAGGGCCTACATCCCCTACGAGCAGTACTTC. Translated, it gives CASMRAYIPYEQYF.

Here the CDR3 reads CASSFRGAGGYTF. Here the CDR3 DNA reads TGTGCCAGCAGTTTTCGAGGGGCGGGGGGCTACACCTTC. This rearrangement joins TRBV27 to TRBJ1-2; a possible D gene is TRBD1 (5 bases). Looked up from germline, CDR1 is MNHEY and CDR2 is SMNVEV (reference sequence). The CDR3 has 13 amino acids. V was shortened by 3 bases and J by 8 bases, with 13 bases between the two germline ends.

The V and J genes are TRBV4-1 and TRBJ2-3; 8 bases are a match to TRBD2. The CDR3 contains 16 residues. The V segment lost 3 bases and the J segment 4 bases; nucleotides outside the gene matches: 9. From germline, CDR1 is MGHRA and CDR2 YSYEKL. CDR3 in DNA: TGCGCCAGCAGCCACCCCATCGGGGGGGGCGCAGATACGCAGTATTTT. Its translation is CASSHPIGGGADTQYF.